These T cell receptor beta chains were read from a single sample in a study of T cell responses to AZD1222 COVID-19 vaccine. The protocol was immunoSEQ multiplex PCR, while the TCRdb copy is restricted to in-frame clones and leaves out a portion. The data hold approximately 100,000 clones, with 90% observed a single time. Specimen: peripheral blood, collected on day 0 of AZD1222 vaccination. These receptors originate from an adult in good health. CDR3s leave out the opening cysteine and the closing phenylalanine or tryptophan. Expanded clones get a size class; other rows say once, few or many, or leave the size out.

clone size: NA; V gene: TRBV5-4; CDR3 protein: ASSPTGSGNEKLF
clone size: NA; V gene: TRBV5-6; CDR3 protein: ASSFGRKSNQPQH
clone size: once; V gene: TRBV5-6; CDR3 protein: ASSSWTDSNQPQH
clone size: NA; V gene: TRBV5-5; CDR3 protein: ASSLGEAVMYEQF
clone size: NA; V gene: TRBV5-4; CDR3 protein: ASSSGGGQPQH
clone size: once; V gene: TRBV27; CDR3 protein: ASSPQTGGATEAF
clone size: NA; V gene: TRBV27; CDR3 protein: ASRSLFSGTGDVYTQY
clone size: NA; V gene: TRBV3-1/TRBV3-2; CDR3 protein: ASSQVSTGAHSPLH
clone size: many; V gene: TRBV29-1; CDR3 protein: SARENTEAF
clone size: NA; V gene: TRBV12-5; CDR3 protein: ASGRGRGNRAGQETQY
clone size: NA; V gene: TRBV11-1; CDR3 protein: ASSASPGSRGYT
clone size: NA; V gene: TRBV5-1; CDR3 protein: ASSSLQGPTDTQY
clone size: NA; V gene: TRBV19; CDR3 protein: ASSIGLGGQPQH
clone size: NA; V gene: TRBV5-1; CDR3 protein: ASRNSPGANYGYT
clone size: few; V gene: TRBV7-9; CDR3 protein: ASGVETQY
clone size: NA; V gene: TRBV27; CDR3 protein: ASSLIMNTEAF
clone size: NA; V gene: TRBV5-6; CDR3 protein: ASSLRTGGIEPQH
clone size: NA; V gene: TRBV6-2/TRBV6-3; CDR3 protein: ASSYAGETYNEQF
clone size: NA; V gene: TRBV7-3; CDR3 protein: ASSLIGGDRTGELF
clone size: NA; V gene: TRBV15; CDR3 protein: ATSRDRNRASQPQH
clone size: once; V gene: TRBV28; CDR3 protein: ASSPGGSGNTIY
clone size: NA; V gene: TRBV5-1; CDR3 protein: ASSPDDSRPAYGYT
clone size: NA; V gene: TRBV6-6; CDR3 protein: ASSRGTRGSIRSPLH
clone size: NA; V gene: TRBV3-1/TRBV3-2; CDR3 protein: ATCRVSGDNEQF
clone size: NA; V gene: TRBV11-1; CDR3 protein: ASSLLGPDTQY
clone size: NA; V gene: TRBV20-1; CDR3 protein: SASRTSGGAGEQF
clone size: NA; V gene: TRBV7-2; CDR3 protein: ASDLAGGLTGELF
clone size: NA; V gene: TRBV7-9; CDR3 protein: ASSSRLGQVKGGELF
clone size: NA; V gene: TRBV19; CDR3 protein: ASSTGQGAFQPQH
clone size: NA; V gene: TRBV5-5; CDR3 protein: ASSLTSGGVQETQY
clone size: NA; V gene: TRBV5-1; CDR3 protein: ASSLGSLAGDEQF
clone size: once; V gene: TRBV9; CDR3 protein: ASSVGSSYGYT
clone size: NA; V gene: TRBV24-1; CDR3 protein: ATSDLASVDTQY